The 23 T cell receptor beta chains below were found in one sample sequenced in a study of cytomegalovirus exposure and HLA in healthy donors. PCR amplification relied on 60 Vbeta primers (plus 13 Jbeta primers). TCRdb's copy holds only in-frame clones and misses some; the assay was immunoSEQ multiplex PCR. In the table there are approximately 150,000 clones, approximately 78% of which are singletons. The sample was PBMCs. The receptors here all came from a woman aged 40 to 55 in good health and CMV-seropositive.

CDR3 bases: TGTGCCAGCAGCCTTCAAGCCGGGACTAGCGGTTCCTACGAGCAGTACTTC. Translating gives CASSLQAGTSGSYEQYF. The J gene is TRBJ2-7, the V gene TRBV4-2, with 11 bases identical to TRBD2. The germline gives CDR1 LGHNA, CDR2 YNFKEQ. This CDR3 spans 17 amino acids. V lost 4 bases and J lost 1; bases outside the gene matches: 9.

The chain links TRBV5-4 to TRBJ1-1; D is uncertain. From germline, CDR1 is SGHNT and CDR2 YYREEE (reference sequence). The V end lost 2 bases, the J end lost 8 bases, and 7 bases lay between the germline ends. The CDR3 sequence is 11 residues long. CDR3 nucleotides: TGTGCCAGCAGCTTTGACTCCGAAGCTTTCTTT. Translated, it gives CASSFDSEAFF.

Of note for this clone: In the same sample, other DNA sequences code for this CDR3. The chain has TRBV6-1 and TRBJ2-7; 8 bases align to TRBD2. The ends lost 5 bases at V and 4 bases at J; junction bases unmatched: 1. CDR3 length equals 12 residues. Germline V gene lookup returns CDR1 MNHNS and CDR2 SASEGT. CDR3 nucleotide sequence: TGTGCCAGCAGTCGGGGGGGTTACGAGCAGTACTTC. Its translation is CASSRGGYEQYF.

This clone was seen a handful of times. The genes are TRBV5-8 and TRBJ2-7; a possible D gene is TRBD1 (5 bases). CDR1 is SGHTS, CDR2 YDEGEE, per germline. The V end lost 4 bases, the J end lost 1 base, and 12 bases lay between the germline ends. The CDR3 contains 14 residues. Here the CDR3 reads CASSPETASYEQYF. DNA for the CDR3: TGTGCCAGCAGCCCCGAGACAGCTTCCTACGAGCAGTACTTC.

The table lists this clone with a count of one. The rearrangement links TRBV27 to TRBJ2-5, with D unresolved. Looked up from germline, CDR1 is MNHEY and CDR2 is SMNVEV (reference sequence). V was cut by 5 bases and J by 6 bases, with 13 bases left in between. The CDR3 totals 13 residues. The CDR3 DNA reads as TGTGCCAGCAGTGACTTAGCCAAACAGACCCAGTACTTC. Protein: CASSDLAKQTQYF.

This chain connects TRBV5-8 to TRBJ1-4; TRBD1 aligns across 11 bases. Germline V CDR1 and CDR2: SGHTS, YDEGEE. V was clipped by 1 base and J by 8 bases; unmatched bases: 4. The CDR3 sequence is 15 residues long. This CDR3 reads CASSLPGTGGEKLFF. The DNA for the CDR3 is TGTGCCAGCAGCTTGCCCGGGACAGGGGGAGAAAAACTGTTTTTT.

The rearrangement uses TRBV9 and TRBJ1-2, with D possibly being TRBD1 (5 bases). Germline V gene lookup returns CDR1 SGDLS and CDR2 YYNGEE. V was cut by 3 bases and J by 4 bases, with 19 bases left in between. This CDR3 is 16 amino acids long. CDR3 sequence (DNA): TGTGCCAGCAGCGCCCTGGGGGGGTCTGTCTTCTATGGCTACACCTTC. Translating it yields CASSALGGSVFYGYTF.

The chain couples TRBV15 to TRBJ2-1, with TRBD1 matching over 10 bases. Germline CDR1 and CDR2: LNHNV and YYDKDF (reference sequence). The CDR3 is 15 amino acids. The junction had 11 bases not matched to a gene; V was cut back by 8 bases and J by 7 bases. CDR3 nucleotide sequence: TGTGCCACCTACCCAGGGACAGGGGTAGGGAATGAGCAGTTCTTC. This codes for CATYPGTGVGNEQFF.

This clone was seen a few times. CDR3 bases: TGTGCCAGCAGCTTGGATGAGACTGAAGCTTTCTTT. This sequence encodes CASSLDETEAFF. The chain couples TRBV5-6 to TRBJ1-1; no clear D gene. Germline CDR1 and CDR2: SGHDT and YYEEEE. The CDR3 consists of 12 residues. V lost 0 bases to trimming and J lost 5 bases, with 5 bases between them.

This chain connects TRBV10-3 to TRBJ2-1; a weak D match, TRBD2 (7 bases). Germline V gene lookup returns CDR1 ENHRY and CDR2 SYGVKD. With 6 bases removed from V and 8 bases from J, the gap between germline ends came to 14 bases. CDR3 length: 13 residues. CDR3 nucleotides: TGTGCCATCAGGGGAGGGGGAGTCGATGAGCAGTTCTTC. Amino acids: CAIRGGGVDEQFF.

The rearrangement uses TRBV19 and TRBJ2-5; tentative D call: TRBD1 (7 bases). The CDR3 has 15 residues. Germline V gene sequence: CDR1 LNHDA, CDR2 SQIVND (reference sequence). Trimming took 6 bases from V and 1 from J, leaving 15 bases between them. CDR3 nucleotide sequence: TGTGCCAGTAGCCCCCGCGGGACAGCCCAAGAGACCCAGTACTTC. It specifies CASSPRGTAQETQYF. Filled out from reference TRBV19 and TRBJ2-5, the complete variable domain reads DGGITQSPKYLFRKEGQNVTLSCEQNLNHDAMYWYRQDPGQGLRLIYYSQIVNDFQKGDIAEGYSVSREKKESFPLTVTSAQKNPTAFYLCASSPRGTAQETQYFGPGTRLLVL.

This rearrangement joins TRBV2 to TRBJ2-5, with TRBD2 as a possible D gene (6 bases). Gene TRBJ2-7 matches the end of the DNA better, so the J call may be wrong. Germline loops: CDR1 SNHLY, CDR2 FYNNEI. This CDR3 contains 12 residues. CDR3 nucleotides: TGTGCCAGCTGCGGGGAAACCTACGAGCAGTACTTC. Protein sequence: CASCGETYEQYF.

The genes are TRBV15 and TRBJ2-3, with a tentative D call TRBD2 (6 bases). The V end lost 1 base, the J end lost 0 bases, and 14 bases lay between the germline ends. There are 17 residues in the CDR3. Germline assignment: CDR1 LNHNV and CDR2 YYDKDF (reference sequence). CDR3 region: CATSRGDGRYSTDTQYF. As DNA, the CDR3 is TGTGCCACCAGCAGAGGCGATGGGAGGTACAGCACAGATACGCAGTATTTT. Using reference TRBV15 and TRBJ2-3 for the parts outside the CDR3, the full variable domain is DAMVIQNPRYQVTQFGKPVTLSCSQTLNHNVMYWYQQKSSQAPKLLFHYYDKDFNNEADTPDNFQSRRPNTSFCFLDIRSPGLGDTAMYLCATSRGDGRYSTDTQYFGPGTRLTVL.

The CDR3 coding sequence is TGTGCCAGCAGTTTTTCGGGACAATCGAACACCATATATTTT. Translated, it gives CASSFSGQSNTIYF. V gene TRBV27 combines with J gene TRBJ1-3, with a weak D call TRBD1 (6 bases). The ends were cut back, 3 bases at V and 7 bases at J, with 13 bases in the middle. CDR3 size: 14 residues. Germline assignment: CDR1 MNHEY and CDR2 SMNVEV (reference sequence).

In this sample, this clone turned up a few times. This chain links TRBV4-1 with TRBJ1-4, with 7 positions matching TRBD1. Per germline, CDR1 MGHRA and CDR2 YSYEKL. V lost 1 base and J lost 3; bases outside the gene matches: 5. The CDR3 spans 16 residues. The CDR3: CASSQGGGLANEKLFF. The CDR3 DNA reads TGCGCCAGCAGCCAAGGAGGGGGCCTGGCTAATGAAAAACTGTTTTTT.

V is TRBV9 and J is TRBJ1-2; 7 nucleotides match TRBD1. Germline-derived CDR1 and CDR2 are SGDLS and YYNGEE. The CDR3 has 12 amino acids. The V segment lost 3 bases and the J segment 8 bases; nucleotides outside the gene matches: 4. This CDR3 reads CASSGDSQGYTF. For the CDR3, the DNA is TGTGCCAGCAGCGGGGACAGTCAAGGCTACACCTTC. Full variable domain (missing parts from reference TRBV9 and TRBJ1-2): DSGVTQTPKHLITATGQRVTLRCSPRSGDLSVYWYQQSLDQGLQFLIQYYNGEERAKGNILERFSAQQFPDLHSELNLSSLELGDSALYFCASSGDSQGYTFGSGTRLTVV.

This clone was seen a single time. The rearrangement links TRBV7-9 to TRBJ2-7; D not resolved. The germline gives CDR1 SEHNR, CDR2 FQNEAQ (reference sequence). The CDR3 extends over 14 amino acids. The germline V and J ends were trimmed by 3 bases and 2 bases, with 11 bases remaining between them. In nucleotides, the CDR3 is TGTGCCAGCAGCTTTGTACTGCCCCCCTACGAGCAGTACTTC. This encodes CASSFVLPPYEQYF.

V usage is TRBV15 and J usage is TRBJ2-3; D may be TRBD2 (6 bases). The ends were cut back, 4 bases at V and 1 base at J, with 18 bases in the middle. Per the germline V gene, CDR1 is LNHNV and CDR2 is YYDKDF (reference sequence). The CDR3 contains 17 residues. The CDR3 here is CATSTPLAGKRTDTQYF. CDR3 coding DNA: TGTGCCACCAGCACACCCCTGGCGGGAAAGCGCACAGATACGCAGTATTTT.

The chain has TRBV15 and TRBJ2-7, with D tentatively TRBD2 (6 bases). The V end lost 0 bases, the J end lost 5 bases, and 14 bases lay between the germline ends. CDR1 LNHNV and CDR2 YYDKDF come from the germline V gene (reference sequence). The CDR3 is made up of 15 amino acids. The CDR3 DNA is TGTGCCACCAGCAGAGATTTCACTAGCAGGGACGAGCAGTACTTC. Amino acid sequence: CATSRDFTSRDEQYF.

Here the CDR3 DNA reads TGTGCCAGCAGCTTAGGCGGGGAAGGGTACGAGCAGTACTTC. This translates into CASSLGGEGYEQYF. The rearrangement links TRBV7-9 to TRBJ2-7, with TRBD2 as a possible D gene (6 bases). Germline CDR1 reads SEHNR; CDR2 reads FQNEAQ (reference sequence). The CDR3 has 14 amino acids. Trimming shortened V by 1 base and J by 4 bases, and 11 bases separated the two germline ends. The entire variable domain, with the rest obtained from reference TRBV7-9 and TRBJ2-7, is as follows: DTGVSQNPRHKITKRGQNVTFRCDPISEHNRLYWYRQTLGQGPEFLTYFQNEAQLEKSRLLSDRFSAERPKGSFSTLEIQRTEQGDSAMYLCASSLGGEGYEQYFGPGTRLTVT.

Only one count was recorded for this clone. The chain recombines TRBV7-2 with TRBJ1-1, with 8 bases fitting TRBD1. The trim removed 0 bases at V and 0 bases at J, leaving 3 bases unmatched. Germline CDR1 is SGHTA and CDR2 is FQGNSA. The CDR3 is made up of 16 amino acids. CDR3 nucleotides: TGTGCCAGCAGCTTAGCCGGGACAGGCATGAACACTGAAGCTTTCTTT. It specifies CASSLAGTGMNTEAFF.

This chain uses TRBV27 with TRBJ2-1, with D possibly being TRBD2 (6 bases). The CDR3 sequence is 17 residues long. Germline CDR1 and CDR2: MNHEY and SMNVEV (reference sequence). V lost 7 bases and J lost 0, with 19 bases in between. CDR3 loop: CASTWVSGRSSYNEQFF. The CDR3 DNA sequence: TGTGCCAGCACCTGGGTGAGCGGGCGGAGCTCCTACAATGAGCAGTTCTTC.

The chain combines TRBV5-4 with TRBJ1-2; a weak D match, TRBD1 (5 bases). This CDR3 region has 14 residues. CDR1 and CDR2 from the germline V gene are SGHNT and YYREEE (reference sequence). Trimming took off 1 base at V and 3 bases at J, with 10 bases between the two ends. The DNA of the CDR3 is TGTGCCAGCAGCTTGCCAGGGACTGACTATGGCTACACCTTC. It codes for CASSLPGTDYGYTF. The complete variable domain, with remaining parts taken from reference TRBV5-4 and TRBJ1-2, reads ETGVTQSPTHLIKTRGQQVTLRCSSQSGHNTVSWYQQALGQGPQFIFQYYREEENGRGNFPPRFSGLQFPNYSSELNVNALELDDSALYLCASSLPGTDYGYTFGSGTRLTVV.